This paragraph covers one TCR beta chain sequence. What it recognizes is unknown. The length of the CDR3 is 15 residues. V trimming: 0 bases; J trimming: 7 bases; junction bases outside the gene matches: 4. Germline CDR1 reads SGHRS; CDR2 reads YFSETQ. Clones were sequenced by immunoSEQ multiplex PCR, and TCRdb holds only the in-frame ones, with some missing. The data show around 100,000 clones, with nearly 90% seen just once and just over 0.15% held by the top ten. This entry is derived from a study of OX40 agonist ivuxolimab in advanced cancers. Study background: The treatment was a fully human IgG2 OX40 agonist, ivuxolimab.

The study, taken as a whole, reports: The work left the antigen specificity of expanded peripheral T cells undetermined.

The specimen comprised CD4+ or CD8+ T cells sorted from blood, sampled in a trial of the OX40 agonist ivuxolimab. J is TRBJ1-4 and V is TRBV5-1; the match to TRBD1 covers 9 bases. The TCR sequence derives from an adult with an advanced solid tumor such as melanoma, head and neck, liver or kidney cancer. CDR3 nucleotide sequence: TGCGCCAGCAGCTTGGTGGGGACAGGGTTTGAAAAACTGTTTTTT. This sequence encodes CASSLVGTGFEKLFF.